The clone carrying this T cell receptor beta chain has a handful of counts. The target antigen is unknown. This record comes from a study of cytomegalovirus exposure and HLA in healthy donors. Study-level points and caveats: What a later analysis showed was that several of the most significant clusters appeared linked to common viral pathogens. Prior analysis indicated that the majority of TCR beta V segments exhibited productivity approximately 90% or approximately 30% of the time. In a later analysis, HLA-associated TCR beta chains were more clonally expanded than equally common others. Reports showed the classifier diagnosing cytomegalovirus status with high specificity and sensitivity.

Amplification used 60 Vbeta primers and 13 Jbeta primers. Profiling relied on immunoSEQ multiplex PCR, and the TCRdb table lists in-frame clones only, not all of them. The table includes 95,000 to 150,000 clones, over 60% detected once. The CDR3 consists of 13 residues. CDR1 MNHNS and CDR2 SASEGT come from the germline V gene. Losses at the gene ends were 6 bases for V and 3 bases for J; bases not matched to a gene: 4. The V call is TRBV6-1, the J call TRBJ2-5; 7 bases are a match to TRBD2. Material for sequencing was PBMCs. The receptor was isolated from a man aged 50-59 years in good health and CMV-seronegative. The CDR3: CASRMSGEETQYF. The CDR3 nucleotides are TGTGCCAGCAGGATGAGCGGGGAAGAGACCCAGTACTTC.